Presented here are 15 T cell receptor beta chains from one specimen sequenced in a study of patients and donors after allogeneic stem cell transplantation (dated by TCRdb to about 2020). Receptors were amplified or captured by RT-PCR. The data were produced on a NextSeq 550. TCRdb ran its own pipeline on the public reads, namely fastp trimming at Q25 and MiXCR clone calling, and kept in-frame beta chains. Here each entry gathers all rows of one CDR3 protein and keeps the most common genes and DNA. In all, the sample holds under 200,000 distinct CDR3 sequences, and about 32% of those were seen once. The ten largest clones take up about 3.3% of the sample. The sample was blood, either unsorted or a sorted T cell fraction (not recorded which). Receptor source: a human donor who was either an allogeneic HSCT recipient or a stem cell or donor lymphocyte infusion donor (not recorded which). It is not recorded whose cells these are; they may come from a transplant donor.

The chain has TRBV6-5 and TRBJ1-6; no reliable D call. The CDR3 sequence is 19 residues long. V was shortened by 2 bases and J by 7 bases, with 24 bases between the two germline ends. Germline CDR1 MNHEY, CDR2 SVGAGI. This chain's CDR3 is CASSYQPLGQVAYNSPLHF. CDR3 bases: TGTGCCAGCAGTTACCAACCATTGGGCCAAGTGGCATACAATTCACCCCTCCACTTT.

This chain uses TRBV2 with TRBJ1-2, with 8 bases identical to TRBD1. In germline, CDR1 is SNHLY, CDR2 FYNNEI. This CDR3 comprises 15 residues. Trimming took 8 bases from V and 4 from J; bases not matched to a gene: 12. In DNA, the CDR3 is TGTGCCAGCGGTGGACAGGGCCGCGGGTTCTATGGCTACACCTTC. This translates into CASGGQGRGFYGYTF.

This clonotype was seen more than once but under ten times. The genes are TRBV7-2 and TRBJ2-2; 7 bases line up with TRBD1. CDR1 is SGHTA and CDR2 is FQGNSA in the germline V gene. V was clipped by 5 bases and J by 6 bases; unmatched bases: 9. The CDR3 has 15 amino acids. CDR3 loop: CASSLTRTGAGELFF. CDR3 DNA: TGTGCCAGCAGCCTTACCCGTACAGGGGCCGGGGAGCTGTTTTTT.

The chain has TRBV20-1 and TRBJ1-5; perhaps TRBD1 as D (5 bases). This CDR3 comprises 14 residues. V was cut by 5 bases and J by 0 bases, with 11 bases left in between. Germline lookup yields CDR1 DFQATT and CDR2 SNEGSKA (reference sequence). The CDR3 sequence is CSASRDGSNQPQHF. The CDR3 bases are TGCAGTGCTTCCCGGGACGGTAGCAATCAGCCCCAGCATTTT.

The chain uses TRBV29-1 and TRBJ2-7, with D possibly TRBD1 on 6 matching bases. The CDR3 contains 12 residues. The V end lost 6 bases, the J end lost 0 bases, and 9 bases lay between the germline ends. The V gene's germline CDR1 is SQVTM and CDR2 ANQGSEA. This CDR3 is CSVTGLSYEQYF. CDR3 coding DNA: TGCAGCGTAACAGGGCTCTCCTACGAGCAGTACTTC.

This clonotype was detected ten times or more. V and J are TRBV7-9 and TRBJ1-6; no clear D gene. The germline CDR1 and CDR2 sequences are SEHNR and FQNEAQ (reference sequence). The CDR3 loop spans 15 amino acids. The V end lost 4 bases, the J end lost 2 bases, and 9 bases lay between the germline ends. CDR3 region: CASSSTPAYNSPLHF. Here the CDR3 DNA reads TGTGCCAGCAGCTCGACACCGGCCTATAATTCACCCCTCCACTTT. Filled out from reference TRBV7-9 and TRBJ1-6, the complete variable domain reads DTGVSQNPRHKITKRGQNVTFRCDPISEHNRLYWYRQTLGQGPEFLTYFQNEAQLEKSRLLSDRFSAERPKGSFSTLEIQRTEQGDSAMYLCASSSTPAYNSPLHFGNGTRLTVT.

The chain uses TRBV20-1 and TRBJ1-2; 7 bases align to TRBD1. The CDR3 runs to 13 residues. Trimming at V came to 6 bases and at J to 4 bases, leaving 8 bases not matched to a gene. The germline V gene encodes CDR1 DFQATT and CDR2 SNEGSKA (reference sequence). The CDR3 is CSATDRVGYGYTF. The CDR3, as DNA: TGCAGTGCGACCGACAGGGTAGGCTATGGCTACACCTTC.

As regards this clonotype: One junction end does not reproduce the germline sequence, and a read error may be involved. The chain couples TRBV7-7 to TRBJ2-1; D ambiguous. This CDR3 contains 15 residues. Germline CDR1 is SSHAT and CDR2 is FNYEAQ (reference sequence). CDR3 bases: TGTGCTAGCAGCCCCGAGCAGGCTATATACAATGAGCAGTTCTTC. Protein sequence: CASSPEQAIYNEQFF.

V and J are TRBV12-3 or TRBV12-4 and TRBJ2-3; perhaps TRBD2 as D (5 bases). Trimming left V 2 bases short and J 2 bases short, with 11 bases between. The CDR3 extends over 15 amino acids. CDR3 coding DNA: TGTGCCAGCAGTTTATCAGCGGCTTACACAGATACGCAGTATTTT. Protein sequence: CASSLSAAYTDTQYF.

Only a few counts were recorded for this clonotype. The chain uses TRBV12-3 or TRBV12-4 and TRBJ1-1; no firm D call. This CDR3 spans 12 amino acids. V gave up 5 bases and J gave up 3 bases, with 7 bases separating them. The CDR3 spells CASSEHHTEAFF. The CDR3 nucleotides read TGTGCCAGCAGTGAACACCACACTGAAGCTTTCTTT.

In this sample, this clonotype turned up many times. The chain has TRBV7-9 and TRBJ1-5; D uncertain. V lost 2 bases, J lost 7 bases, and 12 bases lay in between. From germline, CDR1 is SEHNR and CDR2 FQNEAQ (reference sequence). CDR3 size: 14 residues. As DNA, the CDR3 is TGTGCCAGCAGCTTAAGTAGTCCGCCCCAGCCCCAGCATTTT. Translation gives CASSLSSPPQPQHF.

This chain links TRBV4-1 with TRBJ2-5, with D possibly being TRBD1 or TRBD2 (6 bases each). This CDR3 has 15 residues. The V gene's germline CDR1 is MGHRA and CDR2 YSYEKL. Trimming took off 6 bases at V and 3 bases at J, with 17 bases between the two ends. CDR3 sequence reads: CASSHIQGGKETQYF. The DNA of the CDR3 is TGCGCCAGCAGTCACATACAGGGAGGCAAAGAGACCCAGTACTTC.

The table lists this clonotype with a few counts. The chain couples TRBV11-3 to TRBJ2-1; D assignment may be TRBD1 or TRBD2 (5 bases each). The germline gives CDR1 SGHNT, CDR2 YENEEA. The CDR3 is 13 amino acids. Deletions cut 3 bases from V and 3 bases from J, with 6 bases between. The CDR3: CASSLGRYNEQFF. CDR3 in DNA: TGTGCCAGCAGCTTGGGACGCTACAATGAGCAGTTCTTC.

This chain uses TRBV3-1 with TRBJ2-1; 9 nucleotides line up with TRBD2. The CDR3 covers 15 residues. Germline CDR1 and CDR2: LGHDT and YNNKEL (reference sequence). The J segment lost 6 bases and the V segment lost 8 bases, leaving 11 bases of the junction unmatched. The CDR3 nucleotides are TGTGCCAGCCACAGCGGGAGGTCCCATAGCAATGAGCAGTTCTTC. This codes for CASHSGRSHSNEQFF.

The sample holds a few counts of this clonotype. The chain carries TRBV5-8 and TRBJ2-1, with D tentatively TRBD1 (6 bases). The CDR3 extends over 17 amino acids. The V gene lost 4 bases and the J gene lost 3 bases, with 20 bases spanning the gap. Per the germline V gene, CDR1 is SGHTS and CDR2 is YDEGEE. The CDR3 DNA follows: TGTGCCAGCAGCCGTGGGGGCTCGCTCCTTATCTACAATGAGCAGTTCTTC. Residues: CASSRGGSLLIYNEQFF.